This T cell receptor (beta chain) was recovered during a study of technical replicates of blood from a few donors. The method was immunoSEQ multiplex PCR; TCRdb's version includes in-frame clones alone and lacks a portion of them. The repertoire holds under 80,000 clones, with under 95% as singletons. The V end lost 2 bases, the J end lost 5 bases, and 7 bases lay between the germline ends. Germline loops: CDR1 MGHRA, CDR2 YSYEKL. The CDR3 sequence is 12 residues long. Sequencing input: T cells isolated from PBMCs. The receptor's source is a human donor in good health. The chain couples TRBV4-1 to TRBJ2-7; D is uncertain. The CDR3 coding sequence is TGCGCCAGCAGCCAAACGGGTAACGAGCAGTACTTC. Residues: CASSQTGNEQYF.